This TCR beta chain was obtained from a study of response to subunit inactivated influenza vaccine. General study findings and limits: Each seasonal flu vaccination may recruit only limited new T cells, authors suggested.

Each CDR3 protein gets one entry after TCRdb re-called the RT-PCR reads with MiXCR. The sample records roughly 780,000 distinct CDR3 sequences, less than 20% being singletons. In this sample, this clonotype turned up a few times. The antigen is undetermined. The CDR3 spans 14 residues. V was cut by 2 bases and J by 6 bases, with 14 bases left in between. The chain joins TRBV12-3 or TRBV12-4 to TRBJ2-7; D is tentatively TRBD1 or TRBD2 (6 bases each). The TCR sequence derives from a man in his forties or fifties who received an inactivated influenza vaccine. This specimen consisted of PBMCs from blood, obtained less than 6 days after vaccination. Written as DNA, the CDR3 is TGTGCCAGCAGTTTACCCCTCCCGGGGGCCGAGCAGTACTTC. It codes for CASSLPLPGAEQYF.